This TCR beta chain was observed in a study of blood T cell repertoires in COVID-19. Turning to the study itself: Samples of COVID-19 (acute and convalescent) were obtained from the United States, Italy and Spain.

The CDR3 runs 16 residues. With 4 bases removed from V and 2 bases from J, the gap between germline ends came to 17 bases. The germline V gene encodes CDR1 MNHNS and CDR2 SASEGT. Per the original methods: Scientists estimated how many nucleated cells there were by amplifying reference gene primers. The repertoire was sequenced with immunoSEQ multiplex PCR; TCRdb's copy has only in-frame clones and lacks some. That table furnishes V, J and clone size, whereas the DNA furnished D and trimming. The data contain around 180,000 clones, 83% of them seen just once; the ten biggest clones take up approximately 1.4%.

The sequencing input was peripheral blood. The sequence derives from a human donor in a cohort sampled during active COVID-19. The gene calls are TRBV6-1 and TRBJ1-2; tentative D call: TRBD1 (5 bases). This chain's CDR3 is CASSGGPPGSNYGYTF. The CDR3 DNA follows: TGTGCCAGCAGTGGGGGCCCCCCTGGCTCCAACTATGGCTACACCTTC.